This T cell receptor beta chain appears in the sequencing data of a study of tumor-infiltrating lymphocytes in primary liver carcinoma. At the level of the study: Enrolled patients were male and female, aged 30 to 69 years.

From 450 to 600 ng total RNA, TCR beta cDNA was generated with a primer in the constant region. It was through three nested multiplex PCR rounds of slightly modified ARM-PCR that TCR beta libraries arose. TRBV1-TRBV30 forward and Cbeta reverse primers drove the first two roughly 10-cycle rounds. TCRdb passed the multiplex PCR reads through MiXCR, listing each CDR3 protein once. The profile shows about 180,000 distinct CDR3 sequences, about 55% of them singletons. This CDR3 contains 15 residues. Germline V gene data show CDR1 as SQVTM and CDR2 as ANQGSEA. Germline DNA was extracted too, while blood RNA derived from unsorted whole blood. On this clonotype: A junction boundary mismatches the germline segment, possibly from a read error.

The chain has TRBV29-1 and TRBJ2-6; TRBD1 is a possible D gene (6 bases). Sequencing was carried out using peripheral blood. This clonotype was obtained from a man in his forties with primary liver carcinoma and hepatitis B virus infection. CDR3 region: CSVEDSLSGANVLAF. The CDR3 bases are TGCAGCGTTGAGGACAGTCTCTCTGGGGCCAACGTCCTGGCTTTC.